These 24 T cell receptor beta chains were all obtained from the same sample, sequenced in a study of cytomegalovirus exposure and HLA in healthy donors. PCR was performed using 60 Vbeta and 13 Jbeta primers. Data came from immunoSEQ multiplex PCR; TCRdb stores just in-frame clones and leaves some out. This sample carries fewer than 200,000 clones, over 80% of them seen once, and the ten largest clones take under 5%. Sequenced sample: PBMCs. Receptors originate from a woman in her fifties or sixties in good health and CMV-seropositive.

This clone occurred once. The rearrangement links TRBV27 to TRBJ2-5; maybe TRBD1 (6 bases). With 6 bases removed from V and 2 bases from J, the gap between germline ends came to 19 bases. The CDR3 length is 16 residues. Germline CDR1 and CDR2: MNHEY and SMNVEV (reference sequence). CDR3 nucleotide sequence: TGTGCCAGCAGCCGACTCCCTGGGACATTTCAAGAGACCCAGTACTTC. This codes for CASSRLPGTFQETQYF.

This chain joins TRBV10-3 and TRBJ2-5; a weak D match, TRBD1 (7 bases). V lost 2 bases and J 4 bases, leaving 14 bases between the germline ends. Germline V gene lookup returns CDR1 ENHRY and CDR2 SYGVKD. CDR3 length: 15 residues. The CDR3 loop is CAISEPGTAGETQYF. The CDR3 bases are TGTGCCATCAGTGAGCCCGGGACAGCGGGAGAGACCCAGTACTTC.

The chain recombines TRBV18 with TRBJ1-2, with 7 bases fitting TRBD1. Per the germline V gene, CDR1 is KGHSH and CDR2 is LQKENI. J was trimmed by 8 bases and V by 6 bases; bases with no gene match: 9. This CDR3 spans 13 amino acids. This CDR3 reads CASSWDSEGGYTF. DNA of the CDR3: TGTGCCAGCTCGTGGGACAGCGAAGGGGGCTACACCTTC. The full variable domain, with the rest looked up from reference TRBV18 and TRBJ1-2, is NAGVMQNPRHLVRRRGQEARLRCSPMKGHSHVYWYRQLPEEGLKFMVYLQKENIIDESGMPKERFSAEFPKEGPSILRIQQVVRGDSAAYFCASSWDSEGGYTFGSGTRLTVV.

The gene calls are TRBV19 and TRBJ2-7; no reliable D call. V was trimmed by 3 bases and J by 6 bases, leaving 12 bases between them. Germline loops: CDR1 LNHDA, CDR2 SQIVND (reference sequence). The CDR3 is 13 amino acids. The CDR3 region has the DNA TGTGCCAGTAGTATCGCATCGGGTTCCGAGCAGTACTTC. It specifies CASSIASGSEQYF.

This clone was observed a single time. The chain carries TRBV27 and TRBJ2-3; 9 nucleotides match TRBD2. Germline CDR1 is MNHEY and CDR2 is SMNVEV (reference sequence). The length of the CDR3 is 19 residues. V gave up 5 bases and J gave up 6 bases; unmatched junction bases: 21. The DNA of the CDR3 is TGTGCCAGCAGTGAATGGCGGAGGAGTCTAGCGGGGCGAGGGGATACGCAGTATTTT. It yields the protein CASSEWRRSLAGRGDTQYF.

The chain is built from TRBV25-1 and TRBJ1-1, with 7 positions matching TRBD1. Germline CDR1 is MGHDK and CDR2 is SYGVNS. CDR3 length: 15 amino acids. V shed 2 bases and J 3 bases; nucleotides not matched to a gene: 6. CDR3 nucleotides: TGTGCCAGCAGTGAACACAGGGGTGGTGACACTGAAGCTTTCTTT. Translating gives CASSEHRGGDTEAFF.

The J gene is TRBJ1-3, the V gene TRBV30; the D is unclear. The CDR3 length is 15 residues. The V gene's germline CDR1 is GTSNPN and CDR2 SVGIG (reference sequence). Trimming shortened V by 3 bases and J by 1 base, and 13 bases separated the two germline ends. The CDR3 loop reads CAWRGRTWSGNTIYF. The CDR3 coding sequence is TGTGCCTGGAGGGGGAGAACCTGGTCTGGAAACACCATATATTTT.

Of note for this clone: The same CDR3 also results from other DNA sequences found in this sample. The V gene is TRBV28, the J gene TRBJ1-1, with TRBD1 identical over 11 bases. The CDR3 runs 14 residues. The germline CDR1 and CDR2 sequences are MDHEN and SYDVKM. V was pared by 4 bases and J by 4 bases, with 2 bases of the junction left unmatched. In nucleotides, the CDR3 is TGTGCCAGCAGTTCCGGGACAGGGGGCACTGAAGCTTTCTTT. It codes for CASSSGTGGTEAFF.

This sequence joins TRBV4-2 and TRBJ1-1, with 7 bases identical to TRBD1. V trimming: 0 bases; J trimming: 2 bases; junction bases outside the gene matches: 6. The CDR3 length is 16 residues. The V gene's germline CDR1 is LGHNA and CDR2 YNFKEQ. The CDR3, as DNA: TGTGCCAGCAGCCAAGATCGAGGGGGCACTAACACTGAAGCTTTCTTT. It translates to CASSQDRGGTNTEAFF.

There are a few counts of this clone. The V call is TRBV5-7, the J call TRBJ2-7; 8 bases align to TRBD1. TRBV5-7 qualifies as an ORF whose function is uncertain. V lost 3 bases and J lost 6; bases outside the gene matches: 8. The CDR3 is made up of 14 amino acids. The CDR3 reads CASSCDRGRCEQYF. CDR3 coding DNA: TGTGCCAGCAGCTGTGACAGGGGAAGATGCGAGCAGTACTTC.

This chain joins TRBV10-3 and TRBJ1-1, with D possibly being TRBD1 (6 bases). The germline V and J ends were trimmed by 5 bases and 0 bases, with 10 bases remaining between them. The CDR3 spans 14 residues. Germline CDR1 ENHRY, CDR2 SYGVKD. As DNA, the CDR3 is TGTGCCATCAGTAGACAGGACTTGAACACTGAAGCTTTCTTT. Amino acid sequence: CAISRQDLNTEAFF.

V usage is TRBV6-6 and J usage is TRBJ2-7; TRBD1 aligns across 7 bases. From germline, CDR1 is MNHNY and CDR2 SVGAGI (reference sequence). The CDR3 sequence is 15 residues long. V gave up 4 bases and J gave up 4 bases; unmatched junction bases: 10. The CDR3 coding sequence is TGTGCCAGCAGTTCGAGACAGGGTGTGAGGTACGAGCAGTACTTC. It yields the protein CASSSRQGVRYEQYF.

The chain uses TRBV10-3 and TRBJ2-7; 7 positions agree with TRBD1. The CDR3 sequence is 14 residues long. The J segment lost 5 bases and the V segment lost 6 bases, leaving 10 bases of the junction unmatched. Per germline, CDR1 ENHRY and CDR2 SYGVKD. CDR3: CAISMTGFLHEQYF. DNA of the CDR3: TGTGCCATCAGCATGACAGGGTTTCTCCACGAGCAGTACTTC.

This chain links TRBV10-3 with TRBJ1-1, with D perhaps matching TRBD1 (6 bases). Germline CDR1 ENHRY, CDR2 SYGVKD. Trimming took off 0 bases at V and 1 base at J, with 18 bases between the two ends. This CDR3 is 18 amino acids long. CDR3 protein: CAISESKGVVGGNTEAFF. The DNA for the CDR3 is TGTGCCATCAGTGAGTCGAAGGGGGTCGTTGGGGGGAACACTGAAGCTTTCTTT.

The chain joins TRBV4-2 to TRBJ2-5; 11 nucleotides match TRBD2. Germline CDR1 and CDR2: LGHNA and YNFKEQ. The CDR3 loop spans 15 amino acids. J gave up 2 bases and V 7 bases, and 6 bases lay outside the gene matches. The CDR3 protein is CASTPVAGGQETQYF. The CDR3 nucleotides are TGTGCCAGCACCCCCGTAGCGGGGGGGCAAGAGACCCAGTACTTC.

A few counts support this clone. This CDR3 is CASSPGLYGYTF. CDR3 sequence (DNA): TGTGCCAGCAGCCCCGGACTCTATGGCTACACCTTC. The chain is built from TRBV5-5 and TRBJ1-2; D gene uncertain. This CDR3 contains 12 residues. Germline V gene sequence: CDR1 SGHKS, CDR2 YYEKEE (reference sequence). V was cut by 4 bases and J by 4 bases, with 8 bases left in between.

On this clone: Other nucleotide sequences from this sample produce the same CDR3. V and J are TRBV19 and TRBJ1-5; no clear D gene. V gave up 1 base and J gave up 4 bases, with 5 bases separating them. The CDR3 has 13 amino acids. The germline CDR1 and CDR2 sequences are LNHDA and SQIVND (reference sequence). DNA of the CDR3: TGTGCCAGTAGTATAGGTCCTAATCAGCCCCAGCATTTT. Translation: CASSIGPNQPQHF. Together with reference TRBV19 and TRBJ1-5, the CDR3 gives the full variable domain: DGGITQSPKYLFRKEGQNVTLSCEQNLNHDAMYWYRQDPGQGLRLIYYSQIVNDFQKGDIAEGYSVSREKKESFPLTVTSAQKNPTAFYLCASSIGPNQPQHFGDGTRLSIL.

On this clone: Other DNA sequences in the same sample also yield this CDR3. The rearrangement uses TRBV29-1 and TRBJ2-3, with 7 bases matching TRBD2. Germline lookup yields CDR1 SQVTM and CDR2 ANQGSEA. V lost 1 base to trimming and J lost 5 bases; unmatched junction nucleotides: 0. The CDR3 is 12 amino acids. For the CDR3, the DNA is TGCAGCGTTGAAGCGGGGGGAGATACGCAGTATTTT. Encoded protein: CSVEAGGDTQYF.

The J gene is TRBJ2-5, the V gene TRBV2; D is possibly TRBD1 (7 bases). The germline V and J ends were trimmed by 4 bases and 3 bases, with 15 bases remaining between them. CDR3 length equals 15 residues. The germline V gene has CDR1 SNHLY and CDR2 FYNNEI. CDR3 in DNA: TGTGCCAGCAGTGCACAGGGGAGGAATGAAGAGACCCAGTACTTC. It specifies CASSAQGRNEETQYF.

The V and J genes are TRBV7-2 and TRBJ1-5; TRBD1 agrees at 9 bases. The J segment lost 5 bases and the V segment lost 4 bases, leaving 3 bases of the junction unmatched. This CDR3 region has 14 residues. CDR1 and CDR2 (germline): SGHTA, FQGNSA. This chain's CDR3 is CASSSRTGDQPQHF. The CDR3 coding sequence is TGTGCCAGCAGCTCAAGGACAGGGGATCAGCCCCAGCATTTT.

In DNA, the CDR3 is TGTGCCAGCAGCCCCCCGGTGGGGGGTACTGAAGCTTTCTTT. This gives the protein CASSPPVGGTEAFF. The chain links TRBV5-4 to TRBJ1-1, with a tentative D call TRBD1 (5 bases). V shed 4 bases and J shed 5 bases, with 15 bases lying between them. Germline lookup yields CDR1 SGHNT and CDR2 YYREEE (reference sequence). This CDR3 is 14 amino acids long.

This clone has just one count. V and J are TRBV28 and TRBJ2-7; D not resolved. This CDR3 is 14 amino acids long. With 8 bases removed from V and 5 bases from J, the gap between germline ends came to 19 bases. The germline V gene has CDR1 MDHEN and CDR2 SYDVKM. CDR3: CASSLPSSTHEQYF. The CDR3 DNA reads TGTGCCAGCTCCCTTCCTAGTTCAACGCACGAGCAGTACTTC. The full variable domain, completed using reference TRBV28 and TRBJ2-7, is DVKVTQSSRYLVKRTGEKVFLECVQDMDHENMFWYRQDPGLGLRLIYFSYDVKMKEKGDIPEGYSVSREKKERFSLILESASTNQTSMYLCASSLPSSTHEQYFGPGTRLTVT.

The chain couples TRBV4-2 to TRBJ2-3; maybe TRBD2 (6 bases). V lost 1 base and J 0 bases, leaving 11 bases between the germline ends. The CDR3 is made up of 16 amino acids. Germline lookup yields CDR1 LGHNA and CDR2 YNFKEQ. The CDR3 DNA reads TGTGCCAGCAGCCAAGGTTCAAGCGGGAGCACAGATACGCAGTATTTT. Residues: CASSQGSSGSTDTQYF.

This clone was seen only once. The CDR3 DNA reads as TGTGCCAGTAGTATAGTTCCTTATAGCAATCAGCCCCAGCATTTT. Its protein is CASSIVPYSNQPQHF. The chain uses TRBV19 and TRBJ1-5; D gene ambiguous. The CDR3 totals 15 residues. The ends were cut back, 1 base at V and 0 bases at J, with 7 bases in the middle. Germline CDR1 is LNHDA and CDR2 is SQIVND (reference sequence). The full variable domain, its missing parts supplied by reference TRBV19 and TRBJ1-5, is DGGITQSPKYLFRKEGQNVTLSCEQNLNHDAMYWYRQDPGQGLRLIYYSQIVNDFQKGDIAEGYSVSREKKESFPLTVTSAQKNPTAFYLCASSIVPYSNQPQHFGDGTRLSIL.